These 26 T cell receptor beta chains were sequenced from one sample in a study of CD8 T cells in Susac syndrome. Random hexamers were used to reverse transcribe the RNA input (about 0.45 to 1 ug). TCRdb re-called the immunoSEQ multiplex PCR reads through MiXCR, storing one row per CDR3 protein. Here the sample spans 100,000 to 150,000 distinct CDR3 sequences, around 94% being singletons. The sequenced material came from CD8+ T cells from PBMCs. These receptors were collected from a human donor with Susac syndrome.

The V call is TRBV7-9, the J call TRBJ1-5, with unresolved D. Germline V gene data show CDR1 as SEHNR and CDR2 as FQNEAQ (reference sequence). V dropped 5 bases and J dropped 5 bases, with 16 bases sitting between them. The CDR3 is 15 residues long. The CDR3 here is CASSRTWRDDQPQHF. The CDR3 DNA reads TGTGCCAGCAGCCGTACGTGGAGGGATGATCAGCCCCAGCATTTT.

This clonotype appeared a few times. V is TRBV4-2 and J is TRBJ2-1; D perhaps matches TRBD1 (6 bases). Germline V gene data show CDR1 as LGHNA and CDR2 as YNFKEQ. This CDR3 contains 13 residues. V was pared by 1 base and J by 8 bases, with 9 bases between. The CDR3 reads CASSQARGDEQFF. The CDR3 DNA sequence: TGTGCCAGCAGCCAAGCCAGGGGCGATGAGCAGTTCTTC.

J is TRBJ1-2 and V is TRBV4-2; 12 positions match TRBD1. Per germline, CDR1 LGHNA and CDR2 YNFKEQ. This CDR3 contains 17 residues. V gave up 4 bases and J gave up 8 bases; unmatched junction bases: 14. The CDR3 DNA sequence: TGTGCCAGCAGCCTCAAGGGACAGGGGGCGATGTCGGAGGGCTACACCTTC. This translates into CASSLKGQGAMSEGYTF.

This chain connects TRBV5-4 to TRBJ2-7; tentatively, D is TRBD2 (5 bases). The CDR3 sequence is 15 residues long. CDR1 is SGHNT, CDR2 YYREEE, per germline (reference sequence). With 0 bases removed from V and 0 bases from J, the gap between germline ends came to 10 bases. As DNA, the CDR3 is TGTGCCAGCAGCTTGGCCGTGGGGAGCTCCTACGAGCAGTACTTC. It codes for CASSLAVGSSYEQYF.

For the CDR3, the DNA is TGCGCCAGCAGCCAAGGGGAGGACAGGGTAAGGACTGAAGCTTTCTTT. This encodes CASSQGEDRVRTEAFF. The gene calls are TRBV4-3 and TRBJ1-1; TRBD1 matches at 8 bases. V lost 1 base, J lost 5 bases, and 9 bases stayed unmatched. Germline CDR1 reads LGHNA; CDR2 reads YSLEER. This CDR3 has 16 amino acids.

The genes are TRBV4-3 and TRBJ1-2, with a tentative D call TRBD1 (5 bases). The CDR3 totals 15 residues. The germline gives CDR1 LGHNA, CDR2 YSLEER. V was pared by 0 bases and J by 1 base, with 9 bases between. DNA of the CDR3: TGCGCCAGCAGCCAAGATTTGGGGGGTAACTATGGCTACACCTTC. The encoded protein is CASSQDLGGNYGYTF.

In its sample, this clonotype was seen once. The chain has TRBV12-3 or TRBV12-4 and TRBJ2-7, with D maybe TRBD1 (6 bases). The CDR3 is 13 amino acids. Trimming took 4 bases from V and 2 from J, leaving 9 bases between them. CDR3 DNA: TGTGCCAGCAGTTCCGACAGGACCTACGAGCAGTACTTC. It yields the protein CASSSDRTYEQYF.

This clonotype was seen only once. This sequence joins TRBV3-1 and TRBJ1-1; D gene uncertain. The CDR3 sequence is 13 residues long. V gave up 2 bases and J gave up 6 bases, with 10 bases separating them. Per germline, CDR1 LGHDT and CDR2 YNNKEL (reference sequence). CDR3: CASSQQPRAEAFF. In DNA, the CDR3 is TGTGCCAGCAGCCAACAGCCTAGGGCTGAAGCTTTCTTT.

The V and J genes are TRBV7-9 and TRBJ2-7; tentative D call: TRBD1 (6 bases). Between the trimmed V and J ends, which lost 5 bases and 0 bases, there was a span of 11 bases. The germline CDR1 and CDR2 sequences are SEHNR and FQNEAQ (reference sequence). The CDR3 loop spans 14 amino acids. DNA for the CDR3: TGTGCCAGCAGCAACCGGGACAACTCCTACGAGCAGTACTTC. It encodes CASSNRDNSYEQYF.

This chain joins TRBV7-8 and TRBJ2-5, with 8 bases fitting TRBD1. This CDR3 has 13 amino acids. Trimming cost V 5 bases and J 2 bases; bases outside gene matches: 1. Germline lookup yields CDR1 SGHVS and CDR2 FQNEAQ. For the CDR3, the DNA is TGTGCCAGCAGCCGACAGGGGCAAGAGACCCAGTACTTC. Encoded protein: CASSRQGQETQYF.

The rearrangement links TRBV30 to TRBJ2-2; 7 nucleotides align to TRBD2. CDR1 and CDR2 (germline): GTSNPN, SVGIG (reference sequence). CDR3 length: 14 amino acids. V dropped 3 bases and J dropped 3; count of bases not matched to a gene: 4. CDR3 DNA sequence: TGTGCCTGGAGCCGGGACTACGACACCGGGGAGCTGTTTTTT. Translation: CAWSRDYDTGELFF.

CDR3 sequence reads: CASSLRGGTYEQYF. CDR3 DNA: TGCGCCAGCAGCTTGCGGGGGGGCACCTACGAGCAGTACTTC. The chain joins TRBV5-1 to TRBJ2-7; TRBD2 aligns across 8 bases. Germline CDR1 reads SGHRS; CDR2 reads YFSETQ. This CDR3 region has 14 residues. V was pared by 1 base and J by 2 bases, with 2 bases of the junction left unmatched.

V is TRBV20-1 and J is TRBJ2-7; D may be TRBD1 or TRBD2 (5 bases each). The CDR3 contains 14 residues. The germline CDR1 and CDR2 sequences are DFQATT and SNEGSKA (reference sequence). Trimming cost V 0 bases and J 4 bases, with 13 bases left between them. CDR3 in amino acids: CSAREGREPYEQYF. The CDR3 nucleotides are TGCAGTGCTAGAGAGGGCAGGGAGCCTTACGAGCAGTACTTC.

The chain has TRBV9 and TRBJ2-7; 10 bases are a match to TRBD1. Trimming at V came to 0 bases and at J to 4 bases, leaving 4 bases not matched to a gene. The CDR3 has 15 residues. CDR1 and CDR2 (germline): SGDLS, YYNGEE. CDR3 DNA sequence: TGTGCCAGCAGCGTAGAGGGGACAGGGGCTTACGAGCAGTACTTC. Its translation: CASSVEGTGAYEQYF.

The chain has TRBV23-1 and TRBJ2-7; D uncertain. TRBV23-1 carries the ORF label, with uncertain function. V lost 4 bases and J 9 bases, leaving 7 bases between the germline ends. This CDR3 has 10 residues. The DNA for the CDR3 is TGCGCCAGCAGTCCTTCTCGGCAGTACTTC. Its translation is CASSPSRQYF.

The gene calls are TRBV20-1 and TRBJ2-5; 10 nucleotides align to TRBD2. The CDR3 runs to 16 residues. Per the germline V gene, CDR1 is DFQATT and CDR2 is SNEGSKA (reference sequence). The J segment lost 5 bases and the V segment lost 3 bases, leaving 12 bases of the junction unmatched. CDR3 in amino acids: CSASDIAGGLLETQYF. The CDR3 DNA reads TGCAGTGCTAGTGACATAGCGGGAGGTCTTCTGGAGACCCAGTACTTC.

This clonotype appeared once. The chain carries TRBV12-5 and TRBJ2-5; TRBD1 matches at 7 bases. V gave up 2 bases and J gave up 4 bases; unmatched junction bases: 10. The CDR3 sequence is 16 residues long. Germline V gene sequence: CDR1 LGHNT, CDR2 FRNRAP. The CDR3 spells CASGLSQGGAGETQYF. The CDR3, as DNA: TGTGCTAGTGGTTTGAGTCAAGGGGGCGCCGGAGAGACCCAGTACTTC.

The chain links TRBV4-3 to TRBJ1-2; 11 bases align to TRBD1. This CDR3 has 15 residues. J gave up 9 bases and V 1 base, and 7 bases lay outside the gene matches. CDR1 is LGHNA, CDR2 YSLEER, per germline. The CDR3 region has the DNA TGCGCCAGCAGCCAAGGGACAGGGGGCATTTTGAGCTACACCTTC. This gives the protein CASSQGTGGILSYTF.

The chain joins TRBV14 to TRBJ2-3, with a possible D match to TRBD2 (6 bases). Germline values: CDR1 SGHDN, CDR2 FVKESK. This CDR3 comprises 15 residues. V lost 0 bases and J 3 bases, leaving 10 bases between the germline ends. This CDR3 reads CASSQERAGTDTQYF. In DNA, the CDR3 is TGTGCCAGCAGCCAAGAACGCGCGGGGACAGATACGCAGTATTTT.

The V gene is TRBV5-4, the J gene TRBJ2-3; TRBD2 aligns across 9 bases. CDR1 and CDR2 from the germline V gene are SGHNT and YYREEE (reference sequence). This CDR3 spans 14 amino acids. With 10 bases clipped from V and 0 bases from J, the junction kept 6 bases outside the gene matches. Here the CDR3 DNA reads TGTGCCCTACGTCTAGCGGGGAGCACAGATACGCAGTATTTT. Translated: CALRLAGSTDTQYF. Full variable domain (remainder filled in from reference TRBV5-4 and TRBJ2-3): ETGVTQSPTHLIKTRGQQVTLRCSSQSGHNTVSWYQQALGQGPQFIFQYYREEENGRGNFPPRFSGLQFPNYSSELNVNALELDDSALYLCALRLAGSTDTQYFGPGTRLTVL.

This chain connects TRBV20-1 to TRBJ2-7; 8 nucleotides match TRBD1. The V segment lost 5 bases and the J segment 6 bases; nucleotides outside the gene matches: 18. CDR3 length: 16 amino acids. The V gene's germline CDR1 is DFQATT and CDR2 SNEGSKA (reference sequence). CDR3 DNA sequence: TGCAGTGCTTCCCAGGACAGGGCCATAGACACGGCCGAGCAGTACTTC. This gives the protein CSASQDRAIDTAEQYF.

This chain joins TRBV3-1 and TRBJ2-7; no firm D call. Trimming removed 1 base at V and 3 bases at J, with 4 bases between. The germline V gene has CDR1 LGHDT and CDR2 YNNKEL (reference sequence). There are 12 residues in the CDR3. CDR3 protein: CASSQANYEQYF. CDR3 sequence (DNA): TGTGCCAGCAGCCAAGCCAACTACGAGCAGTACTTC.

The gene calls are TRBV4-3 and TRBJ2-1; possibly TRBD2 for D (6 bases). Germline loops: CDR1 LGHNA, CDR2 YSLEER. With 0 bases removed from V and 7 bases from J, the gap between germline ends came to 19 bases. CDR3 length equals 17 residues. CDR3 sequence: CASSQDAGGPSKNEQFF. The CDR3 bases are TGCGCCAGCAGCCAAGATGCCGGAGGGCCATCTAAGAATGAGCAGTTCTTC.

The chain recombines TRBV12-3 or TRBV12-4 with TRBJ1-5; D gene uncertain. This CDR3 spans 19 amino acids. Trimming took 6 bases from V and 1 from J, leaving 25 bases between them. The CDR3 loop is CASSLTKPDGGESNQPQHF. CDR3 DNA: TGTGCCAGCAGCCTTACTAAGCCGGACGGCGGTGAGAGCAATCAGCCCCAGCATTTT.

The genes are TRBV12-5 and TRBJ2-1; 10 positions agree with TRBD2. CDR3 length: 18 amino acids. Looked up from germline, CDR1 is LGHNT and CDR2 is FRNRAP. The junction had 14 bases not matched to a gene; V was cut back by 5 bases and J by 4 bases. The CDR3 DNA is TGTGCTAGTGGTCCCCGGACTAGCGGTGGGAGACCTTACAATGAGCAGTTCTTC. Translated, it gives CASGPRTSGGRPYNEQFF.

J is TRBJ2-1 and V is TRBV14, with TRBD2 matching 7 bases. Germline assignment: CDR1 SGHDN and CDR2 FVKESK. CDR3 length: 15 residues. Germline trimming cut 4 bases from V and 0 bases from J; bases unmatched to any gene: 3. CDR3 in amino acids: CASSPLAVSYNEQFF. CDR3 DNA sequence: TGTGCCAGCAGCCCCCTAGCGGTCTCCTACAATGAGCAGTTCTTC.